This is a list of T cell receptor beta chains from one sample in a study of blood T cell repertoires in COVID-19. Clones were sequenced by immunoSEQ multiplex PCR, and TCRdb holds only the in-frame ones, with some missing. The sample includes around 140,000 clones, 60% to 85% of them seen just once. Material for sequencing was peripheral blood. The receptors originated from a man aged 45 to 65 with acute or convalescent COVID-19. Each CDR3 is given with its conserved first and last residue. Fields, in order: J gene, clone size, V gene, D gene, CDR3 DNA, CDR3 protein. D genes are given only for firm matches. Size is omitted from some rows. Given values are once, few, many or a class for expanded clones.

J: TRBJ2-1
size: -
V: TRBV24-1
D: TRBD1
DNA: TGTGCCACCAGTGATTCTGGGACAGGACAAGACAATGAGCAGTTCTTC
CDR3: CATSDSGTGQDNEQFF

J: TRBJ2-3
size: once
V: TRBV24-1
D: TRBD2
DNA: TGTGCCACCAGGGGGGGGGACACAGATACGCAGTATTTT
CDR3: CATRGGDTDTQYF

J: TRBJ2-5
size: -
V: TRBV5-1
D: -
DNA: TGCGCCAGCAGCCCCAATAGCGGACCCCCCCAAGAGACCCAGTACTTC
CDR3: CASSPNSGPPQETQYF

J: TRBJ2-1
size: once
V: TRBV18
D: -
DNA: TGTGCCAGCTCACCGGGGACTTACAATGAGCAGTTCTTC
CDR3: CASSPGTYNEQFF

J: TRBJ1-2
size: -
V: TRBV19
D: TRBD1
DNA: TGTGCCAGTAGTCCCCAGACAAAGGGGGCCCTTGGCTACACCTTC
CDR3: CASSPQTKGALGYTF

J: TRBJ2-1
size: -
V: TRBV7-8
D: TRBD1
DNA: TGTGCCAGCAGCTTAACAGGGGATTACAATGAGCAGTTCTTC
CDR3: CASSLTGDYNEQFF

J: TRBJ1-6
size: few
V: TRBV27
D: -
DNA: TGTGCCAGCAGACGGGGGAACTATAATTCACCCCTCCACTTT
CDR3: CASRRGNYNSPLHF

J: TRBJ2-3
size: -
V: TRBV6-1
D: -
DNA: TGTGCCAGCAGTGAAGCGGGGGCTCCAGATACGCAGTATTTT
CDR3: CASSEAGAPDTQYF

J: TRBJ1-5
size: few
V: TRBV10-3
D: TRBD1
DNA: TGTGCCATCAGTGAGTTCGGGACAGCCCGATCTAGCAATCAGCCCCAGCATTTT
CDR3: CAISEFGTARSSNQPQHF

J: TRBJ1-2
size: few
V: TRBV30
D: -
DNA: TGTGCCTGGAACGGAGATAACTATGGCTACACCTTC
CDR3: CAWNGDNYGYTF

J: TRBJ1-5
size: -
V: TRBV15
D: -
DNA: TGTGCCACCAGCAGAGTTTCGGGGGGTAATCAGCCCCAGCATTTT
CDR3: CATSRVSGGNQPQHF

J: TRBJ2-1
size: -
V: TRBV7-9
D: -
DNA: TGTGCCAGCAGCTTTGGGGGGAGCGACAATGAGCAGTTCTTC
CDR3: CASSFGGSDNEQFF

J: TRBJ1-1
size: -
V: TRBV19
D: -
DNA: TGTGCCAGTACGGGGGTCATGAACACTGAAGCTTTCTTT
CDR3: CASTGVMNTEAFF

J: TRBJ2-2
size: -
V: TRBV19
D: -
DNA: TGTGCCAGTAGCCGGACAGCAAGTAACACCGGGGAGCTGTTTTTT
CDR3: CASSRTASNTGELFF

J: TRBJ1-5
size: -
V: TRBV2
D: TRBD1
DNA: TGTGCCAGCAGGAGGACAGGGGCCGACAATCAGCCCCAGCATTTT
CDR3: CASRRTGADNQPQHF

J: TRBJ1-5
size: -
V: TRBV7-8
D: -
DNA: TGTGCCAGCAGCCCTCCCAATCAGCCCCAGCATTTT
CDR3: CASSPPNQPQHF

J: TRBJ2-2
size: -
V: TRBV6-5
D: -
DNA: TGTGCCAGCAGTTACTCTGGCGAGGGAACCGGGGAGCTGTTTTTT
CDR3: CASSYSGEGTGELFF

J: TRBJ1-2
size: -
V: TRBV14
D: -
DNA: TGTGCCAGCAGCCAAGGACAGGCCTATGGCTACACCTTC
CDR3: CASSQGQAYGYTF

J: TRBJ2-5
size: -
V: TRBV5-1
D: -
DNA: TGCGCCAGCAGCACGTTAGACCTAGACGAGACCCAGTACTTC
CDR3: CASSTLDLDETQYF

J: TRBJ2-3
size: -
V: TRBV4-1
D: TRBD2
DNA: TGCGCCAGCAGCTTAAATCCCCGGGGGGGCGCAGATACGCAGTATTTT
CDR3: CASSLNPRGGADTQYF

J: TRBJ2-5
size: -
V: TRBV5-5
D: TRBD2
DNA: TGTGCCAGCAGCCCGGGGACTAGCGGGGGGGCCTTGGAGACCCAGTACTTC
CDR3: CASSPGTSGGALETQYF

J: TRBJ1-2
size: -
V: TRBV5-6
D: -
DNA: TGTGCCAGCGGTGAGGGAGGGATGGTTTCTGGCTACACCTTC
CDR3: CASGEGGMVSGYTF

J: TRBJ2-3
size: -
V: TRBV9
D: TRBD1
DNA: TGTGCCAGCAGCTTACCCGGGACAGGGGGCCCCACAGATACGCAGTATTTT
CDR3: CASSLPGTGGPTDTQYF

J: TRBJ1-2
size: once
V: TRBV18
D: TRBD1
DNA: TGTGCCAGCTCACCTCTCGACGTCCCGGGACAGACGGCAAACCTCTATGGCTACACCTTC
CDR3: CASSPLDVPGQTANLYGYTF